This T cell receptor (beta chain) was captured by sequencing in a study of blood T cell repertoires in COVID-19 (dated by TCRdb to the early 2020s). Context from the whole study: Collaborator samples came from the United States, Italy and Spain and covered acute and convalescent phases of COVID-19. The prospective study material was composed of cDNA or gDNA derived from T cells, B-cell-depleted T cells, or PBMCs. The dataset comprised deeply sampled blood TCRbeta repertoires from subjects exposed to, actively infected with, or recovered from COVID-19. The repertoires were made available in a free public database intended to serve as a resource for research on the immune response to SARS-CoV-2. The samples were drawn from the first 160 participants of the ongoing ImmuneRACE study and from 1,254 subjects provided by 6 global collaborators. A de-identified subject ID, COVID-19 status, age in years and sex were almost always included in the sample metadata. Where HLA class I and class II types were available, the types were taken from metadata supplied by the sample provider, not from assay-based typing.

Participants in the prospective study were enrolled through a virtual design, were aged roughly 18 to 100 years, and lived in 24 United States geographic areas. Cohort assignment in the prospective study relied on participant-reported clinical history from a screening survey and a study questionnaire. For ImmuneRACE Cohort 3, a participant was defined as recovered based on two consecutive negative NP/OP PCR tests, clearance by a healthcare professional, or resolution of symptoms. In the prospective study, whole blood, serum and a nasopharyngeal or oropharyngeal swab were collected from each participant by mobile phlebotomists. Over an approximately 2-month period, participants in the prospective study had the option of providing additional blood draws and questionnaires. Before DNA extraction, blood samples from the prospective study were shipped at room temperature or frozen. V lost 7 bases and J lost 5 bases; the stretch between them is 13 bases long. Its CDR3 holds 12 amino acids, cysteine through phenylalanine. CDR3 DNA is the only sequence kept; it has 36 bases, read in frame from the first base. Based on the germline V gene, the CDR1 and CDR2 sequences are SGDLS and YYNGEE.

TCRbeta CDR3 regions were amplified from genomic DNA by means of the immunoSEQ Assay, a bias-controlled multiplex PCR. The paper's data handling went like this. The number of nucleated cells in each sample was estimated from the amplification of reference gene primers within the assay. To quantify the absolute abundance of each unique TCRbeta CDR3 rearrangement, sequence reads were collapsed and filtered. For each sample, productive Simpson clonality was calculated as the square root of Simpson's diversity index over productive rearrangements. TCRdb re-hosts the immuneACCESS table, in-frame sequences only. Its copies lack some clones; in the studies checked, an unresolved V gene accounts for under half of them, and the cause for the rest is not known. The V and J calls and the clone size are those of that table, but D and trimming were determined from the DNA. Counted in this sample were roughly 150,000 clones; more than 75% of them appeared once. Clones ranked in the top ten supply 4.5% to 7.5% of the sample.

On this clone itself: Its antigen remains unidentified. No base-level quality is on record; no much larger clone is a single base apart.

The full study reports these points: Clinical and demographic metadata were provided uncurated, with the amount varying by source and participant.

The sequence was collected from a man aged 35 to 55 who had recovered from COVID-19. This receptor chain uses TRBV9 and TRBJ2-7, with the D gene call left open. Input material: PBMCs or T cells enriched from blood (not recorded which). The nucleotide sequence reads TGTGCCAGCTCTTCCGAGGAAGACGAGCAGTACTTC. It codes for CASSSEEDEQYF.